This is a list of T cell receptor beta chains from one sample in a study of T-cell reconstitution after alpha-beta-depleted transplantation in children. One entry per CDR3 protein, called by TCRdb with MiXCR from the PCR reads. Among fewer than 550,000 distinct CDR3 sequences listed, approximately 10% were seen once. Sample: PBMCs from the stem cell graft donor, taken from the stem cell graft. Receptors were obtained from a human donor who donated a stem cell graft to a child with acute myeloid leukemia. CDR3s include the opening cysteine and the closing phenylalanine or tryptophan. Each record gives: V gene, D gene, J gene, clone size, CDR3 protein, CDR3 DNA. D genes are given only for firm matches. Size is stated for part of the rows, as once, few or many counts, or as a class when the clone is expanded.

V: TRBV6-5; D: NA; J: TRBJ1-5; size: NA; CDR3: CASSYVVPNNQPQHF; DNA: TGTGCCAGCAGTTACGTCGTACCAAACAATCAGCCCCAGCATTTT
V: TRBV20-1; D: NA; J: TRBJ2-1; size: NA; CDR3: CSAMVLVDNEQFF; DNA: TGCAGTGCGATGGTACTAGTAGACAATGAGCAGTTCTTC
V: TRBV29-1; D: NA; J: TRBJ2-2; size: NA; CDR3: CSVEDGSSGELFF; DNA: TGCAGCGTTGAGGACGGATCCTCCGGGGAGCTGTTTTTT
V: TRBV28; D: TRBD2; J: TRBJ2-1; size: NA; CDR3: CASRVAGKAEQFF; DNA: TGTGCCAGCAGGGTAGCGGGAAAAGCTGAGCAGTTCTTC
V: TRBV5-1; D: NA; J: TRBJ2-2; size: few; CDR3: CASSFNRGNTGELFF; DNA: TGCGCCAGCAGCTTTAACAGAGGAAACACCGGGGAGCTGTTTTTT
V: TRBV9; D: NA; J: TRBJ1-4; size: many; CDR3: CASSGGRLEKLFF; DNA: TGTGCCAGCAGCGGAGGGAGGCTTGAAAAACTGTTTTTT
V: TRBV6-4; D: NA; J: TRBJ2-3; size: NA; CDR3: CASSDSPGGQGTDTQYF; DNA: TGTGCCAGCAGTGACTCGCCCGGGGGCCAAGGCACAGATACGCAGTATTTT
V: TRBV20-1; D: TRBD2; J: TRBJ2-3; size: NA; CDR3: CSASRTSGRLLSPSRTDTQYF; DNA: TGCAGTGCTTCCCGGACTAGCGGGAGACTTCTTAGCCCCTCTCGCACAGATACGCAGTATTTT
V: TRBV10-3; D: NA; J: TRBJ2-5; size: few; CDR3: CAISIPDSETQYF; DNA: TGTGCCATCAGTATTCCAGATTCGGAGACCCAGTACTTC
V: TRBV29-1; D: TRBD2; J: TRBJ2-5; size: few; CDR3: CSVGLAGAETQYF; DNA: TGCAGCGTTGGACTAGCGGGGGCTGAGACCCAGTACTTC
V: TRBV5-1; D: NA; J: TRBJ1-1; size: few; CDR3: CASSLSPPNTEAFF; DNA: TGCGCCAGCAGCTTGTCCCCTCCGAACACTGAAGCTTTCTTT
V: TRBV7-2; D: NA; J: TRBJ2-7; size: many; CDR3: CASTGESEQYF; DNA: TGTGCCAGCACGGGAGAGAGCGAGCAGTACTTC
V: TRBV7-8; D: NA; J: TRBJ2-1; size: few; CDR3: CASSLGKLGIRYNEQFF; DNA: TGTGCCAGCAGCTTAGGAAAGCTGGGGATTCGTTACAATGAGCAGTTCTTC
V: TRBV13; D: NA; J: TRBJ2-3; size: NA; CDR3: CASSLHDTDTQYF; DNA: TGTGCCAGCAGCTTGCACGACACAGATACGCAGTATTTT
V: TRBV5-1; D: NA; J: TRBJ2-3; size: NA; CDR3: CASSLGAEPTDTQYF; DNA: TGCGCCAGCAGCTTGGGAGCGGAACCCACAGATACGCAGTATTTT
V: TRBV12-3/TRBV12-4; D: NA; J: TRBJ1-4; size: NA; CDR3: CASSLTTSPEKLFF; DNA: TGTGCCAGCAGTTTAACGACAAGTCCTGAAAAACTGTTTTTT
V: TRBV9; D: NA; J: TRBJ2-7; size: NA; CDR3: CASSVDGDSEREQYF; DNA: TGTGCCAGCAGCGTAGACGGGGATTCTGAGCGCGAGCAGTACTTC
V: TRBV20-1; D: NA; J: TRBJ2-7; size: NA; CDR3: CSARPTSAYEQYF; DNA: TGCAGTGCTAGGCCCACTAGTGCTTACGAGCAGTACTTC
V: TRBV27; D: NA; J: TRBJ1-1; size: many; CDR3: CASSLSTTWSLEAFF; DNA: TGTGCCAGCAGTTTATCGACAACGTGGTCATTAGAAGCTTTCTTT
V: TRBV6-2/TRBV6-3; D: NA; J: TRBJ2-7; size: many; CDR3: CASRPRARDTLRYEQYF; DNA: TGTGCCAGCCGTCCCAGAGCGAGGGACACCCTCCGCTACGAGCAGTACTTC
V: TRBV6-2/TRBV6-3; D: NA; J: TRBJ2-1; size: few; CDR3: CASGSRRLVDNEQFF; DNA: TGTGCCAGCGGGTCTAGGAGGTTGGTGGACAATGAGCAGTTCTTC
V: TRBV20-1; D: TRBD1; J: TRBJ1-4; size: few; CDR3: CSAAPRDRGTRGNEKLFF; DNA: TGCAGTGCCGCCCCTAGGGACAGGGGAACGAGGGGTAATGAAAAACTGTTTTTT
V: TRBV20-1; D: NA; J: TRBJ2-3; size: few; CDR3: CSAYSDLSTDTQYF; DNA: TGCAGTGCTTATAGCGACTTGAGCACAGATACGCAGTATTTT
V: TRBV29-1; D: TRBD2; J: TRBJ2-1; size: many; CDR3: CSVGLAGVEQFF; DNA: TGCAGCGTCGGACTAGCGGGAGTTGAGCAGTTCTTC
V: TRBV14; D: TRBD2; J: TRBJ2-5; size: few; CDR3: CASSARGGFETQYF; DNA: TGTGCCAGCAGCGCCCGGGGGGGCTTCGAGACCCAGTACTTC
V: TRBV29-1; D: NA; J: TRBJ2-1; size: few; CDR3: CSVGLSVEQFF; DNA: TGCAGCGTTGGTCTCTCCGTTGAGCAGTTCTTC
V: TRBV20-1; D: NA; J: TRBJ1-2; size: NA; CDR3: CSARDLDSSREYGYTF; DNA: TGCAGTGCTAGAGATCTAGACAGCTCTCGGGAATATGGCTACACCTTC
V: TRBV20-1; D: TRBD1; J: TRBJ2-5; size: few; CDR3: CSARMDRGGETQYF; DNA: TGCAGTGCGAGGATGGACAGGGGTGGGGAGACCCAGTACTTC
V: TRBV5-1; D: NA; J: TRBJ1-3; size: NA; CDR3: CASKYSSGNTIYF; DNA: TGCGCCAGCAAGTACAGCTCTGGAAACACCATATATTTT
V: TRBV5-1; D: TRBD1; J: TRBJ2-3; size: many; CDR3: CASTMTGYSDTQYF; DNA: TGCGCCAGCACCATGACAGGGTACAGTGATACGCAGTATTTT
V: TRBV6-1; D: TRBD1; J: TRBJ2-7; size: NA; CDR3: CASGQAFSYEQYF; DNA: TGTGCCAGCGGACAGGCCTTCTCCTACGAGCAGTACTTC
V: TRBV20-1; D: TRBD1; J: TRBJ2-5; size: NA; CDR3: CSARQGAQETQYF; DNA: TGCAGTGCTAGACAGGGGGCTCAAGAGACCCAGTACTTC
V: TRBV4-2; D: NA; J: TRBJ2-7; size: many; CDR3: CASSQNFQGDFSYEQYF; DNA: TGTGCCAGCAGCCAAAACTTCCAGGGGGACTTCTCCTACGAGCAGTACTTC
V: TRBV27; D: NA; J: TRBJ2-1; size: NA; CDR3: CASTITGSNEQFF; DNA: TGTGCCAGCACCATCACAGGGTCGAATGAGCAGTTCTTC
V: TRBV21-1; D: NA; J: TRBJ2-3; size: NA; CDR3: CASSKMKGRFPDTDTQYF; DNA: TGTGCCAGCAGCAAAATGAAGGGCAGGTTTCCTGACACAGATACGCAGTATTTT
V: TRBV5-6; D: NA; J: TRBJ1-2; size: NA; CDR3: CASTWGRGGGYTF; DNA: TGTGCCAGCACCTGGGGAAGGGGCGGTGGCTACACCTTC
V: TRBV7-3; D: NA; J: TRBJ2-2; size: NA; CDR3: CASSARGATGELFF; DNA: TGTGCCAGCAGCGCAAGGGGGGCCACCGGGGAGCTGTTTTTT
V: TRBV4-1; D: NA; J: TRBJ2-7; size: NA; CDR3: CARSPDLYEQYF; DNA: TGTGCCAGGAGCCCGGACCTCTACGAGCAGTACTTC
V: TRBV29-1; D: NA; J: TRBJ1-1; size: many; CDR3: CSVGETEAFF; DNA: TGCAGCGTTGGAGAGACTGAAGCTTTCTTT
V: TRBV15; D: NA; J: TRBJ2-4; size: few; CDR3: CATSRDRTDLAKNIQYF; DNA: TGTGCCACCAGCAGAGATCGTACGGACCTAGCCAAAAACATTCAGTACTTC
V: TRBV27; D: NA; J: TRBJ1-1; size: few; CDR3: CASSLHRASNTEAFF; DNA: TGTGCCAGCAGTTTACACAGGGCCTCGAACACTGAAGCTTTCTTT
V: TRBV4-1; D: NA; J: TRBJ1-1; size: few; CDR3: CASSQEGGGNTEAFF; DNA: TGCGCCAGCAGCCAAGAAGGCGGGGGGAACACTGAAGCTTTCTTT
V: TRBV9; D: NA; J: TRBJ2-1; size: few; CDR3: CASSAGAGLSYNEQFF; DNA: TGTGCCAGCAGCGCCGGCGCCGGATTATCCTACAATGAGCAGTTCTTC
V: TRBV6-2/TRBV6-3; D: NA; J: TRBJ1-5; size: NA; CDR3: CASSYMDLGPQHF; DNA: TGTGCCAGCAGTTACATGGATCTTGGGCCCCAGCATTTT
V: TRBV12-3/TRBV12-4; D: TRBD1; J: TRBJ1-1; size: NA; CDR3: CASSLARGTGNTEAFF; DNA: TGTGCCAGCAGTTTAGCGCGGGGGACAGGGAACACTGAAGCTTTCTTT
V: TRBV7-2; D: TRBD2; J: TRBJ2-5; size: many; CDR3: CASSVGGAQETQYF; DNA: TGTGCCAGCAGCGTCGGGGGGGCGCAAGAGACCCAGTACTTC
V: TRBV18; D: NA; J: TRBJ1-1; size: many; CDR3: CASSQRITQDTEAFF; DNA: TGTGCCAGCTCACAGAGGATAACTCAGGACACTGAAGCTTTCTTT
V: TRBV7-8; D: NA; J: TRBJ1-5; size: NA; CDR3: CASSATRNQPQHF; DNA: TGTGCCAGCAGCGCGACCCGAAATCAGCCCCAGCATTTT
V: TRBV28; D: NA; J: TRBJ2-3; size: many; CDR3: CASNPWQTTDTQYF; DNA: TGTGCCAGCAATCCTTGGCAGACGACAGATACGCAGTATTTT
V: TRBV5-1; D: TRBD1; J: TRBJ2-2; size: NA; CDR3: CASSGGQGYTGELFF; DNA: TGCGCCAGCAGCGGGGGACAGGGATACACCGGGGAGCTGTTTTTT